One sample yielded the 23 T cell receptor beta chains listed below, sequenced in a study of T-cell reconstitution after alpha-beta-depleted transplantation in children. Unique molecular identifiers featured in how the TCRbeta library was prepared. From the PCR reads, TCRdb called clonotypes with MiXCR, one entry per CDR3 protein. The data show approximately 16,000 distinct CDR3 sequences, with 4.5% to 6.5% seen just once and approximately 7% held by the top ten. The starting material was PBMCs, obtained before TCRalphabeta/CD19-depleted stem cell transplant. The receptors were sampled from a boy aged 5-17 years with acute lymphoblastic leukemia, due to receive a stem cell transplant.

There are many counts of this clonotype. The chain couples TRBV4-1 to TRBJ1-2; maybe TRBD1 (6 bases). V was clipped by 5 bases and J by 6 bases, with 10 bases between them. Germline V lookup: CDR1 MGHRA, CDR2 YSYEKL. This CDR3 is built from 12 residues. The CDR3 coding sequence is TGCGCCAGCAGCAACAACAGGGATGGCTACACCTTC. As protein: CASSNNRDGYTF.

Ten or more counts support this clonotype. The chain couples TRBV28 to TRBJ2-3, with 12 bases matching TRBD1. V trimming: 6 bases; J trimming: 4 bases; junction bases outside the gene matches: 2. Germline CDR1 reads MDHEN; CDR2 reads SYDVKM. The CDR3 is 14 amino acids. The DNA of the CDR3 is TGTGCCAGCAGAGGGACAGGGGGCGCAGATACGCAGTATTTT. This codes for CASRGTGGADTQYF. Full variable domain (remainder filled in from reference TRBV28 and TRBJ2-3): DVKVTQSSRYLVKRTGEKVFLECVQDMDHENMFWYRQDPGLGLRLIYFSYDVKMKEKGDIPEGYSVSREKKERFSLILESASTNQTSMYLCASRGTGGADTQYFGPGTRLTVL.

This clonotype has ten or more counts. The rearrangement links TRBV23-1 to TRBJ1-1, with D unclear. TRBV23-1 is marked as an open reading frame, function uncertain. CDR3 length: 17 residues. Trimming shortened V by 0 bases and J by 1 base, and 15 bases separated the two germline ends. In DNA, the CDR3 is TGCGCCAGCAGTCAATCTATAGCTGCGCGCCCGAACACTGAAGCTTTCTTT. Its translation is CASSQSIAARPNTEAFF.

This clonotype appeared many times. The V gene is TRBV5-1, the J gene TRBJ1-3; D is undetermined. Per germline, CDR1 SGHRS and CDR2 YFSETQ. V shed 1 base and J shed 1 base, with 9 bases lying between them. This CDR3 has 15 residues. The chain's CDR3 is CASSLSGSSGNTIYF. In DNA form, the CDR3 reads TGCGCCAGCAGCTTGTCGGGAAGTTCTGGAAACACCATATATTTT.

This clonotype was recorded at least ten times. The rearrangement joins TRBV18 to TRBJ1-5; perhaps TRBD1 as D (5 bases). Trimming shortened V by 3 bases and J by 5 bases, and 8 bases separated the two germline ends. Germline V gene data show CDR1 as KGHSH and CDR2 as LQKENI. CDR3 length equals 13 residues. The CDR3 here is CASSPGGDQPQHF. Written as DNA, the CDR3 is TGTGCCAGCTCACCCGGAGGGGATCAGCCCCAGCATTTT.

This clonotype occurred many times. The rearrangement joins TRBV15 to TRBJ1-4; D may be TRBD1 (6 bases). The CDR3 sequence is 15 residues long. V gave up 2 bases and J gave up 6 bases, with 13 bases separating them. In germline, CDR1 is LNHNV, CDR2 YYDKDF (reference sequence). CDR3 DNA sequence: TGTGCCACCAGCAGACTCGGGGGGCCTGATGAAAAACTGTTTTTT. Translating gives CATSRLGGPDEKLFF. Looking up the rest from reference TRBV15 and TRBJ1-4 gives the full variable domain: DAMVIQNPRYQVTQFGKPVTLSCSQTLNHNVMYWYQQKSSQAPKLLFHYYDKDFNNEADTPDNFQSRRPNTSFCFLDIRSPGLGDTAMYLCATSRLGGPDEKLFFGSGTQLSVL.

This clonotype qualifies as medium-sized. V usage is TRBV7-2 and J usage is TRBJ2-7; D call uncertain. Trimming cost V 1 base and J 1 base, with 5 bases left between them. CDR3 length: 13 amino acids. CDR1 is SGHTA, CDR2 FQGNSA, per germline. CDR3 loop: CASSLVQSYEQYF. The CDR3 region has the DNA TGTGCCAGCAGCTTAGTACAGTCCTACGAGCAGTACTTC.

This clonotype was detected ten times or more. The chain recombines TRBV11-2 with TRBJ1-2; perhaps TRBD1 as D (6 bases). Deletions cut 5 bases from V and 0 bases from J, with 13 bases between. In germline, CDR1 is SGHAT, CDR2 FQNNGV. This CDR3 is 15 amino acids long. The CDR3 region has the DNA TGTGCCAGCAGCCCTATACAGGGCACTAACTATGGCTACACCTTC. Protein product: CASSPIQGTNYGYTF. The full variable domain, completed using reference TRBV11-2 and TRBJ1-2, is EAGVAQSPRYKIIEKRQSVAFWCNPISGHATLYWYQQILGQGPKLLIQFQNNGVVDDSQLPKDRFSAERLKGVDSTLKIQPAKLEDSAVYLCASSPIQGTNYGYTFGSGTRLTVV.

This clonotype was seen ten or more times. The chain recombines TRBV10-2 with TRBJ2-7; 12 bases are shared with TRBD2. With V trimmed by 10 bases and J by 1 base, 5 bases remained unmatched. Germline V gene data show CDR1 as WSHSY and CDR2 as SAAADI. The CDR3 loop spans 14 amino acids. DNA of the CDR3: TGCGCCACCGGACTAGCGGGGAGGTCCTACGAGCAGTACTTC. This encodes CATGLAGRSYEQYF.

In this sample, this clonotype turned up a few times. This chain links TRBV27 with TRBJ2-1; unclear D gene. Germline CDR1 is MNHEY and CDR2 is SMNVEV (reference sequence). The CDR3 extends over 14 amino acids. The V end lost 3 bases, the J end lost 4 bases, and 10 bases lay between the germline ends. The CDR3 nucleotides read TGTGCCAGCAGTTTTGCAGGACCATACAATGAGCAGTTCTTC. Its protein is CASSFAGPYNEQFF.

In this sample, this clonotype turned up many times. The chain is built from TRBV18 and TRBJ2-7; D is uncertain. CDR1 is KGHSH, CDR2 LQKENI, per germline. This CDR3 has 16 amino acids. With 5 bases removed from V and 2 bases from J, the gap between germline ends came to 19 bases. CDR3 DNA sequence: TGTGCCAGCTCAAACCACCGGGCCCGAGGAACCTACGAGCAGTACTTC. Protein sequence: CASSNHRARGTYEQYF.

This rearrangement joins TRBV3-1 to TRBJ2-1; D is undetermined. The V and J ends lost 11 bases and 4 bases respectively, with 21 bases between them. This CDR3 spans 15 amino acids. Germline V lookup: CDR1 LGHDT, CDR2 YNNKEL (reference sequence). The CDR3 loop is CACCMDPKPYNEQFF. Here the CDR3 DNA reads TGTGCCTGCTGCATGGACCCCAAACCTTACAATGAGCAGTTCTTC.

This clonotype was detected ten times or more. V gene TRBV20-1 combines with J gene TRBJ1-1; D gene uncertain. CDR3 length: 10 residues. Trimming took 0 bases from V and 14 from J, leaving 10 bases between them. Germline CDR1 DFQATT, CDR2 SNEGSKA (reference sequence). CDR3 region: CSARDPVLFF. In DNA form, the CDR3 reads TGCAGTGCTAGAGATCCAGTCCTGTTCTTT.

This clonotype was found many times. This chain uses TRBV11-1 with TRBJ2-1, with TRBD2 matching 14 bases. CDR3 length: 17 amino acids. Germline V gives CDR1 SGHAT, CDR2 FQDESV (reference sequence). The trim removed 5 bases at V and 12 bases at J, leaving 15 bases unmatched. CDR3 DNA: TGTGCCAGCAGCCCCCTCAGACTAGCGGGAGGGATCAACGGGCAGTTCTTC. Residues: CASSPLRLAGGINGQFF.

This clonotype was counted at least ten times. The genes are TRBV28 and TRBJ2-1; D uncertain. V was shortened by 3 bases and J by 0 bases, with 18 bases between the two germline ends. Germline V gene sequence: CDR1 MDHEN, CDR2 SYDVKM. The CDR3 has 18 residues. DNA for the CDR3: TGTGCCAGCAGTTTCACGACCGCATTTCCAAGCTCCTACAATGAGCAGTTCTTC. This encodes CASSFTTAFPSSYNEQFF.

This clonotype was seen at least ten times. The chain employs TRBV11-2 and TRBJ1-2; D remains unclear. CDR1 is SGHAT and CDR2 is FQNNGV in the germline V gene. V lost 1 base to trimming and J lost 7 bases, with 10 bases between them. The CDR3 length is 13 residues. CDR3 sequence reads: CASSLAGWGGYTF. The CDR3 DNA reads TGTGCCAGCAGCTTAGCTGGGTGGGGTGGCTACACCTTC.

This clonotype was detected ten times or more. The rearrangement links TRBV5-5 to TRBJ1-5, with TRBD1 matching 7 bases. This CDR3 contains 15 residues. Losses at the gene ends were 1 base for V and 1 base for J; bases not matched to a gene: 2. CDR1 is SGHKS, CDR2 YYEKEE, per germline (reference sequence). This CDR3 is CASSLWGQSNQPQHF. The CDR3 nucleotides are TGTGCCAGCAGCTTGTGGGGACAGAGCAATCAGCCCCAGCATTTT. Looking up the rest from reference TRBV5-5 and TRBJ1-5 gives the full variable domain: DAGVTQSPTHLIKTRGQQVTLRCSPISGHKSVSWYQQVLGQGPQFIFQYYEKEERGRGNFPDRFSARQFPNYSSELNVNALLLGDSALYLCASSLWGQSNQPQHFGDGTRLSIL.

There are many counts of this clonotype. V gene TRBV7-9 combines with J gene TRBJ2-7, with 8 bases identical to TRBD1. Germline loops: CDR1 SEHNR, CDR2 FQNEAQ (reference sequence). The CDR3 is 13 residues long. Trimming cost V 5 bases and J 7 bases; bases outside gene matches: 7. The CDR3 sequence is CASSGDRGGEQYF. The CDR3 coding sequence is TGTGCCAGCAGCGGCGACAGGGGCGGGGAGCAGTACTTC. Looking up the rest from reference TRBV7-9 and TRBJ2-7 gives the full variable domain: DTGVSQNPRHKITKRGQNVTFRCDPISEHNRLYWYRQTLGQGPEFLTYFQNEAQLEKSRLLSDRFSAERPKGSFSTLEIQRTEQGDSAMYLCASSGDRGGEQYFGPGTRLTVT.

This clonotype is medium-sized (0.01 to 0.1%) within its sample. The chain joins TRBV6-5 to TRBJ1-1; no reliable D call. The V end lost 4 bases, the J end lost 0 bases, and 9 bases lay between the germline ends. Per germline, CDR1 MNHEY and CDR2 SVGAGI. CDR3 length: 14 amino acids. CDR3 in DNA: TGTGCCAGCAGTTTCTCTCCGGTGAACACTGAAGCTTTCTTT. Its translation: CASSFSPVNTEAFF.

CDR3 DNA sequence: TGTGCCAGCAGTCTTGGGGATCAGCCCCAGCATTTT. Amino acid sequence: CASSLGDQPQHF. The chain recombines TRBV3-1 with TRBJ1-5, with D uncertain. Trimming pared 6 bases from V and 5 bases from J, leaving 8 bases between. Germline V gene lookup returns CDR1 LGHDT and CDR2 YNNKEL (reference sequence). There are 12 residues in the CDR3.

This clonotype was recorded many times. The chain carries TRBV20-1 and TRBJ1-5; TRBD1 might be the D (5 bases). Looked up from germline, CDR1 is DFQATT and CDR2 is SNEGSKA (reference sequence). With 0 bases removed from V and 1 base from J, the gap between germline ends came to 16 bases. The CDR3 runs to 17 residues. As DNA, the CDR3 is TGCAGTGCTAGAGATCATATCTGGACACTGAGCAATCAGCCCCAGCATTTT. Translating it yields CSARDHIWTLSNQPQHF.

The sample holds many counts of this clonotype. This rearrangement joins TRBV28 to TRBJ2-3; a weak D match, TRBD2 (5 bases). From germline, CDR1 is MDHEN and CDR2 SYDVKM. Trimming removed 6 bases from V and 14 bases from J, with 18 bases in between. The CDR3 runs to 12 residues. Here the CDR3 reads CASRGPLGRGYF. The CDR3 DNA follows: TGTGCCAGCAGGGGCCCGCTTGGACGGGGGTATTTT.

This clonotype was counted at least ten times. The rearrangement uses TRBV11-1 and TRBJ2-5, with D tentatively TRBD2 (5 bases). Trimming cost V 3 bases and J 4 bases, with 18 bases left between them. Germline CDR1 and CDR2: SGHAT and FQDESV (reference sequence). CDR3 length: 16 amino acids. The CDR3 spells CASSFRAGRSGETQYF. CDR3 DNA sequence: TGTGCCAGCAGCTTCCGGGCCGGGCGAAGCGGAGAGACCCAGTACTTC.